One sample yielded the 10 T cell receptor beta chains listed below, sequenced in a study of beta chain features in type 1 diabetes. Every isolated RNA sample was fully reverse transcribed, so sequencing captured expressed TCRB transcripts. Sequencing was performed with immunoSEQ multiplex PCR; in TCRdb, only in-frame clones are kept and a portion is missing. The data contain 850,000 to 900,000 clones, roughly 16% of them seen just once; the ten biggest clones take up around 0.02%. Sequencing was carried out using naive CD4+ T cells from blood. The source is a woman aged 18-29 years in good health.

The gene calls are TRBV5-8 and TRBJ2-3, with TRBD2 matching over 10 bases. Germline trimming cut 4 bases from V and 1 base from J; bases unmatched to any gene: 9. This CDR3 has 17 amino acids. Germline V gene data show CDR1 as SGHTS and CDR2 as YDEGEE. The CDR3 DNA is TGTGCCAGCAGCCTTGCGATAGGGACTAGCGGCACAGATACGCAGTATTTT. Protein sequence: CASSLAIGTSGTDTQYF.

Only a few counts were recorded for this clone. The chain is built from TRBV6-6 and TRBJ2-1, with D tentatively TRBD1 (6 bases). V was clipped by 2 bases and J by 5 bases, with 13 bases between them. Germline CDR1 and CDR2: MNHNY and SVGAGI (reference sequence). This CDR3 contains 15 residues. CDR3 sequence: CASSYGGTGNNEQFF. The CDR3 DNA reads TGTGCCAGCAGTTACGGGGGTACAGGGAACAATGAGCAGTTCTTC.

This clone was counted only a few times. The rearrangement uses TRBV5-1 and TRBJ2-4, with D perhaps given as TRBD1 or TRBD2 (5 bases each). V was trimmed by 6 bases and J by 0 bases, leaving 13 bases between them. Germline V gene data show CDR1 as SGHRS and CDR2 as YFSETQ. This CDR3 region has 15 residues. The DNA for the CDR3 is TGCGCCAGCATGAGAGGGGACGTAGCCAAAAACATTCAGTACTTC. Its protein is CASMRGDVAKNIQYF.

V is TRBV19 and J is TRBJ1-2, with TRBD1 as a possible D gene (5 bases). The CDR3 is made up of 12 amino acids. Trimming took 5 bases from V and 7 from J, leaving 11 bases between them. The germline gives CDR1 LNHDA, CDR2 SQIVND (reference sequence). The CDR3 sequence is CASSPAGGGYTF. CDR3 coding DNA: TGTGCCAGTAGTCCCGCCGGGGGTGGCTACACCTTC.

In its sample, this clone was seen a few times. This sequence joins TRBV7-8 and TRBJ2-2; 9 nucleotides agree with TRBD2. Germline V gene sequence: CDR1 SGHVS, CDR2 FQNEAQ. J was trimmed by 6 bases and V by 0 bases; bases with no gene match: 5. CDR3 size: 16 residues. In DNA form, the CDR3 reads TGTGCCAGCAGCTTAGCAGCGGTAGCGGGAGCCGGGGAGCTGTTTTTT. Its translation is CASSLAAVAGAGELFF.

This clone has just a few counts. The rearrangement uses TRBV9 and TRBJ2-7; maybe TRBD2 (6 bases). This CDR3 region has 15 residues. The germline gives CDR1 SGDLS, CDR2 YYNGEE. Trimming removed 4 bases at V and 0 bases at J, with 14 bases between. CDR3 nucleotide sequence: TGTGCCAGCAGCCCCCGGGACGGGAGCTCCTACGAGCAGTACTTC. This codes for CASSPRDGSSYEQYF.

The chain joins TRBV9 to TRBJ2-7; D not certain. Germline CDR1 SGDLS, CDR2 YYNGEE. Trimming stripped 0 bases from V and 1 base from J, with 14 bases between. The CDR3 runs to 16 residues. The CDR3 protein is CASSVDPHGSSYEQYF. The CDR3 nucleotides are TGTGCCAGCAGCGTAGATCCTCACGGCAGTTCCTACGAGCAGTACTTC.

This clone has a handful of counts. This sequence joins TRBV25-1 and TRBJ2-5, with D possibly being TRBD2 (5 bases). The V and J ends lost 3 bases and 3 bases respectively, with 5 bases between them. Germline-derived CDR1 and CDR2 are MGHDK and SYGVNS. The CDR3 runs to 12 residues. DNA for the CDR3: TGTGCCAGCAGTGAGAGGGAAGAGACCCAGTACTTC. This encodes CASSEREETQYF.

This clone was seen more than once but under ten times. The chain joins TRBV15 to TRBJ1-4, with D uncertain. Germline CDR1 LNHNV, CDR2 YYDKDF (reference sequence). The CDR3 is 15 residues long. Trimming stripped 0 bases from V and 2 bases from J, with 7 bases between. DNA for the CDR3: TGTGCCACCAGCAGAGATATAGGGACTAATGAAAAACTGTTTTTT. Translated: CATSRDIGTNEKLFF.

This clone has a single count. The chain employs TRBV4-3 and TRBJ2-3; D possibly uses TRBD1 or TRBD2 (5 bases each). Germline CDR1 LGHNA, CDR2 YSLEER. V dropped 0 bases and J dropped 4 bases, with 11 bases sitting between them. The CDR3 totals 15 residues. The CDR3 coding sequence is TGCGCCAGCAGCCAAGATCAGGGACGTCCAGATACGCAGTATTTT. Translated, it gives CASSQDQGRPDTQYF.